Listed below are T cell receptor beta chains from one sample, sequenced in a study of OX40 agonist ivuxolimab in advanced cancers. The data were produced by immunoSEQ multiplex PCR, yet TCRdb's version contains in-frame clones alone and is incomplete. The repertoire has some 19,000 clones, about 77% of them found once; the top ten carry over 15%. This specimen was CD4+ or CD8+ T cells sorted from blood, taken in a trial of the OX40 agonist ivuxolimab. The origin of the receptors is an adult with an advanced solid tumor such as melanoma, head and neck, liver or kidney cancer. The CDR3 runs from the conserved cysteine through the conserved F or W. The D gene is left open where the match is weak. Clone size appears in some rows only: once, few, many, or a class for an expanded clone.

D	J	size	V	DNA	CDR3
.	TRBJ1-1	.	TRBV7-2	TGTGCCAGCAGCTTAGAAAGCTACACTGAAGCTTTCTTT	CASSLESYTEAFF
TRBD2	TRBJ2-3	.	TRBV7-2	TGTGCCAGCAGCCCTGGGGTAGCGGGAGGTTGGGCAGATACGCAGTATTTT	CASSPGVAGGWADTQYF
.	TRBJ2-3	.	TRBV6-6	TGTGCCAGCAGGAAGAAGGGTGAAATAGATACGCAGTATTTT	CASRKKGEIDTQYF
.	TRBJ2-7	.	TRBV15	TGTGCCACCAGCGACTATGACCGGGACGGACAATCCGAGCAGTACTTC	CATSDYDRDGQSEQYF
.	TRBJ2-7	.	TRBV2	TGTGCCAGCAGTGAAGGTCATGGTTTTTACGAGCAGTACTTC	CASSEGHGFYEQYF
TRBD1	TRBJ1-1	.	TRBV7-8	TGTGCCAGCAGCTTATGGGGCAGGGGGTTTGGAAACACTGAAGCTTTCTTT	CASSLWGRGFGNTEAFF
TRBD1	TRBJ2-6	few	TRBV29-1	TGCAGCGTTGAAGATCAGGGGGCCTCTACCTCTGGGGCCAACGTCCTGACTTTC	CSVEDQGASTSGANVLTF
TRBD2	TRBJ2-7	.	TRBV29-1	TGCAGCGTTGGGGGGGGAAACTCCTACGAGCAGTACTTC	CSVGGGNSYEQYF
.	TRBJ2-7	.	TRBV4-1	TGCGCCAGCAGCCAAGAGGCCCGGGACAACTACGAGCAGTACTTC	CASSQEARDNYEQYF
TRBD2	TRBJ2-5	medium-sized	TRBV6-5	TGTGCCAGCGGAGGACTAGCGGGAGTAGAGACCCAGTACTTC	CASGGLAGVETQYF
TRBD2	TRBJ2-1	.	TRBV5-4	TGTGCCAGCAGCTGGGCTAGCGGTTACTCCTACAATGAGCAGTTCTTC	CASSWASGYSYNEQFF
.	TRBJ2-7	.	TRBV7-2	TGTGCCAGCAGAACCTACGAGCAGTACTTC	CASRTYEQYF
.	TRBJ2-7	.	TRBV4-1	TGCGCCAGCAGCCTAGCGACACCAACCTACGAGCAGTACTTC	CASSLATPTYEQYF
TRBD1	TRBJ2-7	.	TRBV2	TGTGCCAGCAGTGAAGCTGGACAGGGGGCGAGTGAGCAGTACTTC	CASSEAGQGASEQYF
TRBD2	TRBJ2-7	.	TRBV4-1	TGCGCCAGCAGCCAAGATCAATTGGCTAGCGGGGGACTGAGCTCCTACGAGCAGTACTTC	CASSQDQLASGGLSSYEQYF
TRBD1	TRBJ2-3	.	TRBV4-3	TGCGCCAGCAGCGAGGGGGAATCGACAGGGGTCACAGATACGCAGTATTTT	CASSEGESTGVTDTQYF
TRBD1	TRBJ2-7	.	TRBV7-2	TGTGCCAGCAGCTTGGGACAGGGGAAAGGAGGCGAGCAGTACTTC	CASSLGQGKGGEQYF
.	TRBJ2-7	.	TRBV7-2	TGTGCCAGCAGCCCATCCCAGGGCTACTACGAGCAGTACTTC	CASSPSQGYYEQYF
.	TRBJ1-4	once	TRBV27	TGTGCCAGCAGTTTAGGGTTAGGGGCGGGTAGACTGTTTTTT	CASSLGLGAGRLFF
.	TRBJ2-3	few	TRBV29-1	TGCAGCGTGGACCGGGACAAGAGCACAGATACGCAGTATTTT	CSVDRDKSTDTQYF
TRBD2	TRBJ2-1	.	TRBV6-4	TGTGCCAGCAGTGAGGGTAGCGGGAGTTACAATGAGCAGTTCTTC	CASSEGSGSYNEQFF
.	TRBJ1-3	medium-sized	TRBV7-2	TGTGCCAGCAGCTTAGACAGGGAGTACACCATATATTTT	CASSLDREYTIYF